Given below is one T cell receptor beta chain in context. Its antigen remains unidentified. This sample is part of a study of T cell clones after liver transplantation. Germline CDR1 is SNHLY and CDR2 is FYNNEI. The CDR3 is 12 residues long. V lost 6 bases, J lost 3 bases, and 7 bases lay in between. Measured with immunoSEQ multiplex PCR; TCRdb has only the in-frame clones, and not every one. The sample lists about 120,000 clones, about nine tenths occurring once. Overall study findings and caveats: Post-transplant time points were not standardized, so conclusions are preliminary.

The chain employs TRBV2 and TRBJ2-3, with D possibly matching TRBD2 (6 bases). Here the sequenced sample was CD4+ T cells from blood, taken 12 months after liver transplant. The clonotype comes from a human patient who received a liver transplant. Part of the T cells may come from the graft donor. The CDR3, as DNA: TGTGCCAGCAGCGGGAGTACAGATACGCAGTATTTT. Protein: CASSGSTDTQYF.